A single sample gave rise to the 13 T cell receptor beta chains below, sequenced in a study of cytomegalovirus exposure and HLA in healthy donors. PCR used 60 Vbeta primers and 13 Jbeta primers. The table came from immunoSEQ multiplex PCR; TCRdb's copy has only in-frame clones and leaves some out. This table has over 95,000 clones, 74% appearing once. Sample: PBMCs. These receptors were obtained from a human donor in good health.

The rearrangement uses TRBV29-1 and TRBJ1-2; 9 bases fit TRBD1. J was trimmed by 14 bases and V by 6 bases; bases with no gene match: 7. The CDR3 covers 10 residues. Germline CDR1 is SQVTM and CDR2 is ANQGSEA. The CDR3 protein is CSVPGTGMTF. The CDR3 DNA is TGCAGCGTCCCCGGGACAGGGATGACCTTC. The complete variable domain, with remaining parts taken from reference TRBV29-1 and TRBJ1-2, reads SAVISQKPSRDICQRGTSLTIQCQVDSQVTMMFWYRQQPGQSLTLIATANQGSEATYESGFVIDKFPISRPNLTFSTLTVSNMSPEDSSIYLCSVPGTGMTFGSGTRLTVV.

V and J are TRBV5-4 and TRBJ2-5; 7 bases line up with TRBD1. V was pared by 4 bases and J by 1 base, with 10 bases of the junction left unmatched. Germline CDR1 reads SGHNT; CDR2 reads YYREEE (reference sequence). This CDR3 region has 16 residues. CDR3 loop: CASSLRSGGGQETQYF. The CDR3 DNA is TGTGCCAGCAGCCTCCGATCAGGGGGTGGCCAAGAGACCCAGTACTTC.

The rearrangement joins TRBV5-6 to TRBJ2-7; TRBD1 agrees at 8 bases. Trimming cost V 4 bases and J 4 bases; bases outside gene matches: 16. CDR3 length: 17 residues. The V gene's germline CDR1 is SGHDT and CDR2 YYEEEE. CDR3 amino acids: CASSPRWRGQGAYEQYF. The DNA for the CDR3 is TGTGCCAGCAGCCCCCGTTGGAGGGGGCAGGGGGCGTACGAGCAGTACTTC.

This rearrangement joins TRBV19 to TRBJ2-2; 9 bases align to TRBD2. The CDR3 contains 16 residues. Trimming removed 3 bases from V and 5 bases from J; junction bases left unmatched: 7. Germline lookup yields CDR1 LNHDA and CDR2 SQIVND (reference sequence). This CDR3 reads CASSMVLAGRTGELFF. DNA of the CDR3: TGTGCCAGTAGTATGGTTCTAGCGGGAAGGACCGGGGAGCTGTTTTTT.

The chain couples TRBV6-6 to TRBJ1-3, with no clear D. The CDR3 is made up of 14 amino acids. V shed 6 bases and J shed 0 bases, with 9 bases lying between them. From germline, CDR1 is MNHNY and CDR2 SVGAGI (reference sequence). CDR3 amino acids: CASRSGSSGNTIYF. The CDR3 coding sequence is TGTGCCAGCAGGTCGGGGAGCTCTGGAAACACCATATATTTT.

There are a few counts of this clone. The chain has TRBV2 and TRBJ1-1; 8 nucleotides agree with TRBD1. CDR3 size: 15 residues. With V trimmed by 3 bases and J by 5 bases, 8 bases remained unmatched. Germline V gene data show CDR1 as SNHLY and CDR2 as FYNNEI. The CDR3 nucleotides read TGTGCCAGCAGTGAGAGTTACAGGGGGGTGACTGAAGCTTTCTTT. Amino acid sequence: CASSESYRGVTEAFF.

The CDR3 DNA reads TGTGCCAGCAGTGAAGCCTGGGAGGGGGTAAACATTCAGTACTTC. This encodes CASSEAWEGVNIQYF. The gene calls are TRBV6-1 and TRBJ2-4; tentatively, D is TRBD2 (7 bases). Trimming removed 0 bases from V and 6 bases from J, with 12 bases in between. Germline loops: CDR1 MNHNS, CDR2 SASEGT. The CDR3 has 15 residues.

The chain carries TRBV19 and TRBJ2-1, with 16 positions matching TRBD2. The CDR3 is made up of 19 amino acids. With V trimmed by 2 bases and J by 7 bases, 11 bases remained unmatched. Per the germline V gene, CDR1 is LNHDA and CDR2 is SQIVND (reference sequence). The CDR3 DNA follows: TGTGCCAGTAGTATAAGACTGGGACTAGCGGGAGGGCCTAGGAATGAGCAGTTCTTC. Its translation is CASSIRLGLAGGPRNEQFF.

This chain links TRBV7-9 with TRBJ1-3; 7 nucleotides agree with TRBD1. V trimming: 6 bases; J trimming: 0 bases; junction bases outside the gene matches: 11. Germline V gene lookup returns CDR1 SEHNR and CDR2 FQNEAQ (reference sequence). The CDR3 consists of 17 residues. The chain's CDR3 is CASRLGQAGPSGNTIYF. The CDR3 nucleotides are TGTGCCAGCAGGCTAGGACAGGCGGGACCCTCTGGAAACACCATATATTTT.

Worth noting for this clone: At one end the junction does not follow the germline gene, possibly because of a read error. The chain has TRBV5-4 and TRBJ2-1; TRBD2 agrees at 14 bases. CDR1 SGHNT and CDR2 YYREEE come from the germline V gene (reference sequence). This CDR3 has 16 amino acids. The DNA for the CDR3 is TGTGCCAGCAGTTTGGGACTAGCGGGAGTGGGCGGTGAGCAGTTCTTC. Protein product: CASSLGLAGVGGEQFF.

This clone was counted a few times. This chain connects TRBV6-1 to TRBJ2-3, with 12 bases lining up with TRBD2. The length of the CDR3 is 15 residues. J lost 5 bases, V lost 4 bases, and 4 bases had no gene match. From germline, CDR1 is MNHNS and CDR2 SASEGT. The chain's CDR3 is CASSATSGGIDTQYF. Here the CDR3 DNA reads TGTGCCAGCAGTGCGACTAGCGGGGGAATAGATACGCAGTATTTT.

CDR3 DNA sequence: TGTGCCAGCAGTCGGGGGGGCTTTCACAATCAGCCCCAGCATTTT. Its translation is CASSRGGFHNQPQHF. V and J are TRBV27 and TRBJ1-5; D is perhaps TRBD1 (6 bases). Germline CDR1 is MNHEY and CDR2 is SMNVEV (reference sequence). The V end was cut by 5 bases, the J end by 3 bases, with 14 bases between. This CDR3 contains 15 residues.

The chain recombines TRBV4-2 with TRBJ2-1; 8 nucleotides align to TRBD2. The length of the CDR3 is 16 residues. Trimming took 2 bases from V and 6 from J; bases not matched to a gene: 9. CDR1 is LGHNA and CDR2 is YNFKEQ in the germline V gene. For the CDR3, the DNA is TGTGCCAGCAGCCAACCTGGGGCGGGGGGAGGCAATGAGCAGTTCTTC. It specifies CASSQPGAGGGNEQFF.